This T cell receptor (beta chain) was recorded in a study of beta chain features in type 1 diabetes. Study-wide results and limits: VDJ junctions sequenced from type 1 diabetes patients showed fewer insertions and more deletions. cDNA-based reads could over-represent cells with high TCR expression.

Via the markers CD45RO/CCR7/CD25/CD127/CD95/CD27, stem cell-like memory, regulatory, central memory and naive CD4+ cells were sorted. The CDR3 length is 13 residues. Germline CDR1 is SGDLS and CDR2 is YYNGEE. V lost 4 bases to trimming and J lost 3 bases, with 10 bases between them. The sequenced template was cDNA made from the entire isolated RNA. Sequencing of naive, central memory and regulatory T cell samples gave an average of approximately 3.3 million reads. Sequenced by immunoSEQ multiplex PCR; TCRdb stores in-frame clones only, minus some. The sample has 250,000 to 350,000 clones, about 14% seen once; the top ten hold more than 6.5%. This clone turned up a few times. Antigen: not known.

The source of this sequence is a man younger than 45 in good health. The material sequenced was central memory CD4+ T cells from blood. The gene calls are TRBV9 and TRBJ2-5; D call uncertain. CDR3 bases: TGTGCCAGCAGCCAGACGGGCAAAGAGACCCAGTACTTC. Translating it yields CASSQTGKETQYF. Variable domain in full (rest from reference TRBV9 and TRBJ2-5): DSGVTQTPKHLITATGQRVTLRCSPRSGDLSVYWYQQSLDQGLQFLIQYYNGEERAKGNILERFSAQQFPDLHSELNLSSLELGDSALYFCASSQTGKETQYFGPGTRLLVL.